This entry features one TCR beta chain sequence. The method was immunoSEQ multiplex PCR; TCRdb's version includes in-frame clones alone and lacks a portion of them. The sample includes around 82,000 clones, more than 75% of them seen just once. This entry is derived from a study of OX40 agonist ivuxolimab in advanced cancers. Study information: The group had a mean age of roughly 65 years, ranged from 23 to 79, and was around 82% male.

CDR3 length: 14 residues. Germline values: CDR1 SGHAT, CDR2 FQNNGV. V was clipped by 5 bases and J by 8 bases, with 13 bases between them. The chain uses TRBV11-2 and TRBJ1-6; D is ambiguous. Sequenced here: CD4+ or CD8+ T cells sorted from blood, sampled in a trial of the OX40 agonist ivuxolimab. The receptor was derived from an adult with an advanced solid tumor such as melanoma, head and neck, liver or kidney cancer. CDR3 residues: CASSRVLKDSPLHF. The CDR3, as DNA: TGTGCCAGCAGCCGGGTTTTGAAGGATTCACCCCTCCACTTT.